These 20 T cell receptor beta chains were sequenced from one sample in a study of blood T cell repertoires in COVID-19. Clones were sequenced by immunoSEQ multiplex PCR, and TCRdb holds only the in-frame ones, with some missing. The data show 120,000 or so clones, approximately 83% seen once. The sample consisted of peripheral blood. These receptor sequences come from a woman aged 50 to 60 with acute or convalescent COVID-19.

The chain is built from TRBV5-1 and TRBJ1-6; D unresolved. Germline CDR1 reads SGHRS; CDR2 reads YFSETQ. CDR3 size: 17 residues. V was clipped by 4 bases and J by 0 bases, with 14 bases between them. CDR3 nucleotide sequence: TGCGCCAGCAGCACGGAGGACGGAAGCTCCTATAATTCACCCCTCCACTTT. Amino acid sequence: CASSTEDGSSYNSPLHF.

This clone occurred a few times. V and J are TRBV19 and TRBJ1-6, with D perhaps matching TRBD1 (6 bases). CDR1 and CDR2 from the germline V gene are LNHDA and SQIVND (reference sequence). Trimming shortened V by 9 bases and J by 8 bases, and 14 bases separated the two germline ends. The CDR3 has 13 amino acids. The CDR3 DNA reads as TGTGCCAGCACACAGGGATGGGATTCACCCCTCCACTTT. It yields the protein CASTQGWDSPLHF.

This clone was recorded only once. The rearrangement joins TRBV7-9 to TRBJ1-1; 7 bases match TRBD1. The trim removed 3 bases at V and 2 bases at J, leaving 6 bases unmatched. This CDR3 is built from 15 residues. Germline CDR1 reads SEHNR; CDR2 reads FQNEAQ (reference sequence). CDR3 sequence: CASSLTGKANTEAFF. CDR3 bases: TGTGCCAGCAGCTTGACAGGGAAAGCTAACACTGAAGCTTTCTTT.

The sample holds a few counts of this clone. V gene TRBV18 combines with J gene TRBJ2-2; D is perhaps TRBD1 (5 bases). The germline gives CDR1 KGHSH, CDR2 LQKENI. This CDR3 contains 15 residues. V lost 4 bases and J 1 base, leaving 10 bases between the germline ends. The CDR3 sequence is CASSLAGQNTGELFF. CDR3 nucleotides: TGTGCCAGCTCACTCGCCGGACAGAACACCGGGGAGCTGTTTTTT.

The rearrangement joins TRBV28 to TRBJ1-2, with TRBD1 identical over 9 bases. CDR1 is MDHEN, CDR2 SYDVKM, per germline. The CDR3 consists of 13 residues. V lost 6 bases to trimming and J lost 6 bases; unmatched junction nucleotides: 5. CDR3 nucleotide sequence: TGTGCCAGCAGAAAGGGACAGGGTGATGGCTACACCTTC. Its protein is CASRKGQGDGYTF.

This rearrangement joins TRBV14 to TRBJ2-2, with 10 bases fitting TRBD1. The CDR3 loop spans 14 amino acids. J gave up 6 bases and V 6 bases, and 4 bases lay outside the gene matches. Germline CDR1 is SGHDN and CDR2 is FVKESK. The CDR3 coding sequence is TGTGCCAGCAGGAGTGGGACAGGGGCCGGGGAGCTGTTTTTT. Translated: CASRSGTGAGELFF.

The genes are TRBV27 and TRBJ1-2, with 7 nucleotides matching TRBD1. This CDR3 is 18 amino acids long. J lost 5 bases, V lost 2 bases, and 17 bases had no gene match. From germline, CDR1 is MNHEY and CDR2 SMNVEV (reference sequence). For the CDR3, the DNA is TGTGCCAGCAGTTTAAATCCCCCAGGGTTAGGGGGCGTTTATGGCTACACCTTC. This sequence encodes CASSLNPPGLGGVYGYTF.

This chain joins TRBV18 and TRBJ1-5, with 8 bases identical to TRBD1. Germline-derived CDR1 and CDR2 are KGHSH and LQKENI. J was trimmed by 0 bases and V by 3 bases; bases with no gene match: 4. The CDR3 runs 16 residues. The CDR3, as DNA: TGTGCCAGCTCACCTGGACAGGGAAGTAGCAATCAGCCCCAGCATTTT. It translates to CASSPGQGSSNQPQHF. Full variable domain (outside the CDR3, taken from reference TRBV18 and TRBJ1-5): NAGVMQNPRHLVRRRGQEARLRCSPMKGHSHVYWYRQLPEEGLKFMVYLQKENIIDESGMPKERFSAEFPKEGPSILRIQQVVRGDSAAYFCASSPGQGSSNQPQHFGDGTRLSIL.

J is TRBJ2-1 and V is TRBV4-1, with 11 bases aligning to TRBD2. J gave up 1 base and V 4 bases, and 18 bases lay outside the gene matches. From germline, CDR1 is MGHRA and CDR2 YSYEKL. This CDR3 spans 21 amino acids. The chain's CDR3 is CASSPQDSSGGYRRSYNEQFF. The CDR3 coding sequence is TGCGCCAGCAGCCCTCAGGATTCTAGCGGGGGGTATAGGAGGTCCTACAATGAGCAGTTCTTC.

J is TRBJ2-4 and V is TRBV2; 7 nucleotides align to TRBD1. The CDR3 loop spans 14 amino acids. CDR1 is SNHLY and CDR2 is FYNNEI in the germline V gene. The ends lost 7 bases at V and 5 bases at J; junction bases unmatched: 8. CDR3 bases: TGTGCCAGCACCCGAAAGGGGGCAGAAAACATTCAGTACTTC. As protein: CASTRKGAENIQYF. The full variable domain, its missing parts supplied by reference TRBV2 and TRBJ2-4, is EPEVTQTPSHQVTQMGQEVILRCVPISNHLYFYWYRQILGQKVEFLVSFYNNEISEKSEIFDDQFSVERPDGSNFTLKIRSTKLEDSAMYFCASTRKGAENIQYFGAGTRLSVL.

In the case of this clone: Other DNA sequences in this sample translate to the same CDR3. The chain carries TRBV19 and TRBJ1-4, with a weak D call TRBD1 (5 bases). CDR3 size: 14 residues. CDR1 is LNHDA and CDR2 is SQIVND in the germline V gene (reference sequence). With 2 bases removed from V and 7 bases from J, the gap between germline ends came to 11 bases. In nucleotides, the CDR3 is TGTGCCAGTAGTATAAGAACAGGTGGTGAAAAACTGTTTTTT. It specifies CASSIRTGGEKLFF.

The rearrangement uses TRBV27 and TRBJ2-2, with D tentatively TRBD2 (7 bases). This CDR3 spans 15 amino acids. From germline, CDR1 is MNHEY and CDR2 SMNVEV (reference sequence). V shed 5 bases and J shed 5 bases, with 15 bases lying between them. This CDR3 is CASSAGGPGTGELFF. The CDR3 region has the DNA TGTGCCAGCAGTGCCGGGGGGCCGGGGACCGGGGAGCTGTTTTTT.

The V call is TRBV30, the J call TRBJ1-5; D call uncertain. The V end lost 4 bases, the J end lost 5 bases, and 9 bases lay between the germline ends. The CDR3 is 12 amino acids. Per germline, CDR1 GTSNPN and CDR2 SVGIG (reference sequence). CDR3 coding DNA: TGTGCCTGGAACCGTGAGGATCAGCCCCAGCATTTT. Residues: CAWNREDQPQHF.

This chain uses TRBV13 with TRBJ2-6, with D unclear. From germline, CDR1 is PRHDT and CDR2 FYEKMQ (reference sequence). This CDR3 spans 14 amino acids. Trimming took off 6 bases at V and 0 bases at J, with 6 bases between the two ends. CDR3 protein: CASRRDSGANVLTF. The CDR3, as DNA: TGTGCCAGCAGAAGAGACTCTGGGGCCAACGTCCTGACTTTC. Drawing the rest from reference TRBV13 and TRBJ2-6, the complete variable domain is AAGVIQSPRHLIKEKRETATLKCYPIPRHDTVYWYQQGPGQDPQFLISFYEKMQSDKGSIPDRFSAQQFSDYHSELNMSSLELGDSALYFCASRRDSGANVLTFGAGSRLTVL.

The DNA for the CDR3 is TGTGCCTGCGCCCAAGTGGGGGGGAATCAGCCCCAGCATTTT. This codes for CACAQVGGNQPQHF. The V and J genes are TRBV30 and TRBJ1-5; the D gene is possibly TRBD1 (5 bases). The CDR3 runs to 14 residues. Germline-derived CDR1 and CDR2 are GTSNPN and SVGIG (reference sequence). With 6 bases removed from V and 4 bases from J, the gap between germline ends came to 16 bases.

This clone has a handful of counts. Other DNA sequences of this sample code for an identical CDR3. This chain uses TRBV7-2 with TRBJ1-5; a possible D gene is TRBD1 (6 bases). V lost 0 bases, J lost 7 bases, and 10 bases lay in between. The CDR3 is 14 amino acids. CDR1 and CDR2 from the germline V gene are SGHTA and FQGNSA. CDR3 in DNA: TGTGCCAGCAGCTTAGCGCAGGGGAGACAGCCCCAGCATTTT. It specifies CASSLAQGRQPQHF.

The rearrangement uses TRBV4-2 and TRBJ1-2; 9 positions agree with TRBD1. Germline V gene lookup returns CDR1 LGHNA and CDR2 YNFKEQ. The CDR3 covers 15 residues. J lost 6 bases, V lost 0 bases, and 5 bases had no gene match. DNA of the CDR3: TGTGCCAGCAGCCAAGATAAGGGACAGGGAGATGGCTACACCTTC. This sequence encodes CASSQDKGQGDGYTF.

V gene TRBV11-1 combines with J gene TRBJ1-2, with D possibly TRBD1 on 6 matching bases. Germline CDR1 SGHAT, CDR2 FQDESV (reference sequence). CDR3 length equals 13 residues. The ends were cut back, 3 bases at V and 7 bases at J, with 12 bases in the middle. The CDR3 coding sequence is TGTGCCAGCAGCTTTGGGGGCGCGGGTGGCTACACCTTC. It encodes CASSFGGAGGYTF.

V and J are TRBV19 and TRBJ2-3; TRBD1 matches 8 bases. V dropped 8 bases and J dropped 2; count of bases not matched to a gene: 9. CDR3 length equals 15 residues. Germline CDR1 reads LNHDA; CDR2 reads SQIVND (reference sequence). The CDR3 spells CASDTGQANTDTQYF. The CDR3 bases are TGTGCCAGTGATACGGGACAGGCCAACACAGATACGCAGTATTTT.

V and J are TRBV13 and TRBJ1-5, with TRBD1 identical over 8 bases. The CDR3 is made up of 15 amino acids. CDR1 is PRHDT and CDR2 is FYEKMQ in the germline V gene (reference sequence). Trimming at V came to 6 bases and at J to 4 bases, leaving 8 bases not matched to a gene. CDR3 nucleotide sequence: TGTGCCAGCAGTTATAGACAGGGGTCGAATCAGCCCCAGCATTTT. It encodes CASSYRQGSNQPQHF.